The source of this TCR beta chain is a study of T cell repertoires in cytomegalovirus infection. The wider study: It was recently identified HLA-C-restricted and well-studied HLA-B-restricted CMV epitopes that the study used. Study-level results: Ex vivo, HLA-C-restricted CMV-specific TCR beta clonotypes prevailed over the rest of the response.

V shed 5 bases and J shed 1 base, with 17 bases lying between them. This CDR3 comprises 16 residues. TCRdb reprocessed the reads via MiXCR and lists one record per CDR3 protein. The data hold roughly 920,000 distinct CDR3 sequences, with approximately 33% observed a single time. This clonotype was counted between two and nine times. Its antigen is as yet unknown. This TCR derives from a human donor in good health (CMV status not recorded). Some clones in this sample may be carry-over from other donors' samples. The source was cultured CD8+ T cells from PBMCs, collected from culture after CMV antigen stimulation. The chain joins TRBV12-3 or TRBV12-4 to TRBJ1-1; D is possibly TRBD1 (5 bases). The DNA for the CDR3 is TGTGCCAGCAGTGCCCGGGACCGAGTACCGAACACTGAAGCTTTCTTT. Translated: CASSARDRVPNTEAFF.